The 6 T cell receptor beta chains presented below share a single source sample, sequenced in a study of cytomegalovirus exposure and HLA in healthy donors. Primers for the PCR totalled 60 Vbeta and 13 Jbeta. Assay: immunoSEQ multiplex PCR; the TCRdb copy retains only in-frame clones and omits some. This sample carries tens of thousands of clones, 81% of them seen once, and the ten largest clones take approximately 1.2%. Sequenced material: PBMCs. The origin of the receptors is a girl aged 2-10 years in good health and CMV-seropositive.

This chain uses TRBV28 with TRBJ2-3; 9 nucleotides line up with TRBD2. After removal of 3 bases from V and 1 base from J, the junction contained 8 bases not matched to a gene. The CDR3 length is 17 residues. The germline V gene encodes CDR1 MDHEN and CDR2 SYDVKM. Here the CDR3 reads CASSFLAREGGTDTQYF. The CDR3 coding sequence is TGTGCCAGCAGTTTTCTTGCGCGGGAGGGCGGCACAGATACGCAGTATTTT. Complete variable domain (other parts from reference TRBV28 and TRBJ2-3): DVKVTQSSRYLVKRTGEKVFLECVQDMDHENMFWYRQDPGLGLRLIYFSYDVKMKEKGDIPEGYSVSREKKERFSLILESASTNQTSMYLCASSFLAREGGTDTQYFGPGTRLTVL.

DNA for the CDR3: TGTGCCAGCAGTGCTTGGACAGCTCATCCCAAGGACACTGAAGCTTTCTTT. Translated: CASSAWTAHPKDTEAFF. The rearrangement links TRBV6-1 to TRBJ1-1, with D perhaps matching TRBD1 (6 bases). There are 17 residues in the CDR3. Germline V gene sequence: CDR1 MNHNS, CDR2 SASEGT. Trimming shortened V by 4 bases and J by 3 bases, and 21 bases separated the two germline ends.

There are a few counts of this clone. The V gene is TRBV6-5, the J gene TRBJ2-2, with 10 bases aligning to TRBD2. This CDR3 spans 15 amino acids. J gave up 1 base and V 7 bases, and 3 bases lay outside the gene matches. Germline CDR1 is MNHEY and CDR2 is SVGAGI. This CDR3 reads CASNRLAGNTGELFF. The CDR3, as DNA: TGTGCCAGCAACCGACTAGCGGGGAACACCGGGGAGCTGTTTTTT.

The chain is built from TRBV28 and TRBJ1-2; D is perhaps TRBD1 (5 bases). From germline, CDR1 is MDHEN and CDR2 SYDVKM. The CDR3 consists of 10 residues. V was trimmed by 6 bases and J by 8 bases, leaving 7 bases between them. As DNA, the CDR3 is TGTGCCAGCAGAGGGGCCGGCTACACCTTC. Its translation is CASRGAGYTF.

The J gene is TRBJ2-1, the V gene TRBV5-1; 8 bases are a match to TRBD2. Germline V gene lookup returns CDR1 SGHRS and CDR2 YFSETQ. The CDR3 is made up of 16 amino acids. Trimming took 3 bases from V and 3 from J; bases not matched to a gene: 8. The CDR3 DNA reads as TGCGCCAGCAGCTCTCACAGCGGGAGCGGCTACAATGAGCAGTTCTTC. Translating gives CASSSHSGSGYNEQFF.

The DNA for the CDR3 is TGTGCCAGCACCCCTGGGACAGGGGTTCGTACTAATGAAAAACTGTTTTTT. Its translation is CASTPGTGVRTNEKLFF. This chain links TRBV7-6 with TRBJ1-4, with 10 bases identical to TRBD1. From germline, CDR1 is SGHVS and CDR2 FNYEAQ. With 7 bases clipped from V and 2 bases from J, the junction kept 10 bases outside the gene matches. The CDR3 is 17 residues long.